The clone carrying this T cell receptor (beta chain) was picked up many times. Its antigen is not known. The junction had 4 bases not matched to a gene; V was cut back by 4 bases and J by 0 bases. The germline V gene has CDR1 SGHVS and CDR2 FNYEAQ. The CDR3 consists of 16 residues. TCRdb re-called the reads through MiXCR, storing one row per CDR3 protein. This table has about 900,000 distinct CDR3 sequences, around 31% appearing once. The data were taken from a study of T cell repertoires in cytomegalovirus infection. Study overall: Matching HLA type, along with CMV infection, was indicated by public TCR beta signatures.

The study's findings and limits: HLA-C-restricted CMV clonotypes gave the most frequent clonotype in two of eight donors.

The V gene is TRBV7-6, the J gene TRBJ2-3, with TRBD2 matching 10 bases. The TCR originated in a human donor in good health (CMV status not recorded). Some clones in this sample may be carry-over from other donors' samples. Sample: cultured CD8+ T cells from PBMCs, taken from culture after CMV antigen stimulation. DNA for the CDR3: TGTGCCAGCAGCTCCTCTAGCGGGGGTAGCACAGATACGCAGTATTTT. Its translation is CASSSSSGGSTDTQYF.